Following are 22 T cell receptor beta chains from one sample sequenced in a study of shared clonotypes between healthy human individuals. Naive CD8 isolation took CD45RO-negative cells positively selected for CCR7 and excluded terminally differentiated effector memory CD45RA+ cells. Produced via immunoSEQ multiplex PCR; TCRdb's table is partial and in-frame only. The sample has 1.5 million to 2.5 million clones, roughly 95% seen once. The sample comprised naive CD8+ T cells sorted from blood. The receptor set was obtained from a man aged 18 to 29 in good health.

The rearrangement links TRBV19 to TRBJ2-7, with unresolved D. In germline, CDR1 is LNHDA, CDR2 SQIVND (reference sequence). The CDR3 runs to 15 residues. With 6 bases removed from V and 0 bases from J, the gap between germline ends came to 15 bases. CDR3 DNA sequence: TGTGCCAGTAGCCCGGGTGGGCCGAGCTCCTACGAGCAGTACTTC. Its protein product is CASSPGGPSSYEQYF.

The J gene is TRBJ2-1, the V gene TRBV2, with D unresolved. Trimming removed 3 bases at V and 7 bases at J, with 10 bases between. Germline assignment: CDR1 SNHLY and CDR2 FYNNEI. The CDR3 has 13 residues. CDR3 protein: CASSEEMANEQFF. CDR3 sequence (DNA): TGTGCCAGCAGTGAGGAGATGGCGAATGAGCAGTTCTTC.

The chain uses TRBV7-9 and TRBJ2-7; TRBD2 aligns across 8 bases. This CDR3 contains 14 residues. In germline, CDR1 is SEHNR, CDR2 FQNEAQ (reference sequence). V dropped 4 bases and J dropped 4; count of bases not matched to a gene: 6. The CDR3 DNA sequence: TGTGCCAGCAGCTCCAGCGGGAGTTGGTACGAGCAGTACTTC. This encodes CASSSSGSWYEQYF.

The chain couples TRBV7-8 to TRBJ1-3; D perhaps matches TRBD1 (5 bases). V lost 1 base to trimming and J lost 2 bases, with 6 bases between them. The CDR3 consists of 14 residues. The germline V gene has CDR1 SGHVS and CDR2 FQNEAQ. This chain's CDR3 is CASSLVGAGNTIYF. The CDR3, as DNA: TGTGCCAGCAGCTTAGTGGGGGCTGGAAACACCATATATTTT.

CDR3 residues: CASSTDREGADTQYF. As DNA, the CDR3 is TGTGCCAGTAGCACGGACAGGGAGGGAGCAGATACGCAGTATTTT. The chain combines TRBV13 with TRBJ2-3; D perhaps matches TRBD1 (8 bases). Germline values: CDR1 PRHDT, CDR2 FYEKMQ (reference sequence). The V gene lost 9 bases and the J gene lost 4 bases, with 20 bases spanning the gap. CDR3 size: 15 residues.

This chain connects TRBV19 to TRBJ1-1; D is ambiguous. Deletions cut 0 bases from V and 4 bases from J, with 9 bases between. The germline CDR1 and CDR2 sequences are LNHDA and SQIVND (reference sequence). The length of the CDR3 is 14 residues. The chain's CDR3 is CASSIDLWVTEAFF. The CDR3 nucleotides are TGTGCCAGTAGTATAGACCTCTGGGTCACTGAAGCTTTCTTT.

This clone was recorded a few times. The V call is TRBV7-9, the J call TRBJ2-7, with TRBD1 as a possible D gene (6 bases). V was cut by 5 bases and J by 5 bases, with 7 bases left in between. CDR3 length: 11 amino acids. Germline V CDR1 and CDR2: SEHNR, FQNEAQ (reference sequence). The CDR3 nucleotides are TGTGCCAGCAGCACAGGGAACGAGCAGTACTTC. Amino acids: CASSTGNEQYF. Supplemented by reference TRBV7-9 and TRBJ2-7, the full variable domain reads DTGVSQNPRHKITKRGQNVTFRCDPISEHNRLYWYRQTLGQGPEFLTYFQNEAQLEKSRLLSDRFSAERPKGSFSTLEIQRTEQGDSAMYLCASSTGNEQYFGPGTRLTVT.

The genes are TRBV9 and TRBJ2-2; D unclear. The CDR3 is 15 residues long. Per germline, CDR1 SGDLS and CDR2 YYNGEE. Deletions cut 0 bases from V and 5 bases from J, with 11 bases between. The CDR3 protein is CASSVAGVPTGELFF. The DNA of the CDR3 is TGTGCCAGCAGCGTAGCAGGAGTACCAACCGGGGAGCTGTTTTTT.

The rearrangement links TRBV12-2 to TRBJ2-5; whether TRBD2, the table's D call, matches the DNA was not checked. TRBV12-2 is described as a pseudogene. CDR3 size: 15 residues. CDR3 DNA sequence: TGTGCAAGTCGCTTGCCCGGACTCAAACAAGAGACCCAGTACTTC. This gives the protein CASRLPGLKQETQYF.

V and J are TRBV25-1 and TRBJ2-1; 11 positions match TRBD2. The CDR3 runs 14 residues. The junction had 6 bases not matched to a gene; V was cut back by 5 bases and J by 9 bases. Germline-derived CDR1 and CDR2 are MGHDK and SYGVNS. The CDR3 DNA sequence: TGTGCCAGCAGTATAGCGGGGGGGCTTCTTGAGCAGTTCTTC. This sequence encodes CASSIAGGLLEQFF.

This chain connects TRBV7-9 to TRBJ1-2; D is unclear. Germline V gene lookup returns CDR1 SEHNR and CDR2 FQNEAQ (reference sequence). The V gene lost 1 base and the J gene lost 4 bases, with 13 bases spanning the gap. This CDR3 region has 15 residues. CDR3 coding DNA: TGTGCCAGCAGCTTAGGACGGAATGTGGTCTATGGCTACACCTTC. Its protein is CASSLGRNVVYGYTF. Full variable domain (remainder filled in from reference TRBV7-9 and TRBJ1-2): DTGVSQNPRHKITKRGQNVTFRCDPISEHNRLYWYRQTLGQGPEFLTYFQNEAQLEKSRLLSDRFSAERPKGSFSTLEIQRTEQGDSAMYLCASSLGRNVVYGYTFGSGTRLTVV.

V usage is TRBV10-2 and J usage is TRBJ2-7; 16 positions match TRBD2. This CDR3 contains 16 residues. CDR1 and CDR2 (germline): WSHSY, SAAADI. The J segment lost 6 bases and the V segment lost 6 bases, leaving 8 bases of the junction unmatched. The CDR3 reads CASRPGLAGGPGEQYF. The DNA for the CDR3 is TGCGCCAGCAGGCCGGGACTAGCGGGAGGGCCGGGCGAGCAGTACTTC.

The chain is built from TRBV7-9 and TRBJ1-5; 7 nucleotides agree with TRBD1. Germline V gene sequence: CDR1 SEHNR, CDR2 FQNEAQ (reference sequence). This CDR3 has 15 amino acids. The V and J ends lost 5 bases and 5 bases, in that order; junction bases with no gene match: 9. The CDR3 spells CASSHDRELYQPQHF. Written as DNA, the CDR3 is TGTGCCAGCAGCCATGACAGGGAGCTTTATCAGCCCCAGCATTTT. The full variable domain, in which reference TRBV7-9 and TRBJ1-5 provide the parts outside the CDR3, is DTGVSQNPRHKITKRGQNVTFRCDPISEHNRLYWYRQTLGQGPEFLTYFQNEAQLEKSRLLSDRFSAERPKGSFSTLEIQRTEQGDSAMYLCASSHDRELYQPQHFGDGTRLSIL.

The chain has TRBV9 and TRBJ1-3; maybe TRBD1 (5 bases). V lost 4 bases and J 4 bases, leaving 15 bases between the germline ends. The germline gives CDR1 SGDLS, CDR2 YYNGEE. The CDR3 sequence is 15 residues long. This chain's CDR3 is CASSLRDPPGNTIYF. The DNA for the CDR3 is TGTGCCAGCAGCCTGAGGGACCCTCCAGGAAACACCATATATTTT.

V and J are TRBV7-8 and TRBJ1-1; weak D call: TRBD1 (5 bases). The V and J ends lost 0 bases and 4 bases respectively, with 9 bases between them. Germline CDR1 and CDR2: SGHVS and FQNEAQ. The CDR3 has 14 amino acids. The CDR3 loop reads CASSLAGVGTEAFF. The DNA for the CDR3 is TGTGCCAGCAGCTTAGCGGGGGTAGGCACTGAAGCTTTCTTT.

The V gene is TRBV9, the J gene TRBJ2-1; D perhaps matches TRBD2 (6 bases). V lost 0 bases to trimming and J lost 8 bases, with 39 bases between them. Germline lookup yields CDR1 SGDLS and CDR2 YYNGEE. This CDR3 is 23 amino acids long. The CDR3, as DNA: TGTGCCAGCAGCGTAGGGGCGACTATGGTTGGAGTGGCGGGAAGTCAACCCGAATATGAGCAGTTCTTC. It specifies CASSVGATMVGVAGSQPEYEQFF.

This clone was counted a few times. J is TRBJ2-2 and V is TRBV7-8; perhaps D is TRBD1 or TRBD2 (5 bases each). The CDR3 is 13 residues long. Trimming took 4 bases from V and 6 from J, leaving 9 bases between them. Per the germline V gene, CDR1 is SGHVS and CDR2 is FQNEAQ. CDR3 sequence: CASSSGPSGELFF. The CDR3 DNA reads TGTGCCAGCAGCTCGGGGCCATCCGGGGAGCTGTTTTTT. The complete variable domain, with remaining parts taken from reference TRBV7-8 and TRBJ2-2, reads GAGVSQSPRYKVAKRGQDVALRCDPISGHVSLFWYQQALGQGPEFLTYFQNEAQLDKSGLPSDRFFAERPEGSVSTLKIQRTQQEDSAVYLCASSSGPSGELFFGEGSRLTVL.

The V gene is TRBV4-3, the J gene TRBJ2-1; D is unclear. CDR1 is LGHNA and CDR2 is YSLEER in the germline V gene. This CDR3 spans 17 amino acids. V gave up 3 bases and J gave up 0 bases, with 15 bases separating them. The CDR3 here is CASSQVNSISSYNEQFF. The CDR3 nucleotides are TGCGCCAGCAGCCAGGTTAACAGCATCAGCTCCTACAATGAGCAGTTCTTC.

The CDR3 bases are TGCGCCAGCAGCTTCCGACTAGCGGGAGCCCCCTACAATGAGCAGTTCTTC. Translated, it gives CASSFRLAGAPYNEQFF. The J gene is TRBJ2-1, the V gene TRBV5-1; 12 positions agree with TRBD2. Looked up from germline, CDR1 is SGHRS and CDR2 is YFSETQ. V was pared by 2 bases and J by 2 bases, with 5 bases of the junction left unmatched. The CDR3 runs 17 residues.

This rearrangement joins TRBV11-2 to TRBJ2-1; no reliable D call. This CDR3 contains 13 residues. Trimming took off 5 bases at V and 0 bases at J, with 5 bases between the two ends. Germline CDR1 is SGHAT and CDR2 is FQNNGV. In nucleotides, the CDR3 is TGTGCCAGCAGCACCGACTCCTACAATGAGCAGTTCTTC. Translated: CASSTDSYNEQFF.

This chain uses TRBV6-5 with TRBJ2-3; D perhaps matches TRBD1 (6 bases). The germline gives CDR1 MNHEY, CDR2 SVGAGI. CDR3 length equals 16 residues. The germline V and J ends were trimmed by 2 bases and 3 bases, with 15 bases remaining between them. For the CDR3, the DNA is TGTGCCAGCAGTTACCGACAGGCAAAGCTTACAGATACGCAGTATTTT. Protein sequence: CASSYRQAKLTDTQYF.

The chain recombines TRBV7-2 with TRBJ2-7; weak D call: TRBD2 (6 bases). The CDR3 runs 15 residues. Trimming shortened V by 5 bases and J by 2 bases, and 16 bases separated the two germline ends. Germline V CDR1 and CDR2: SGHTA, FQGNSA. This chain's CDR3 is CASSLGLLPTYEQYF. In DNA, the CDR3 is TGTGCCAGCAGCCTGGGACTTCTTCCCACCTACGAGCAGTACTTC.